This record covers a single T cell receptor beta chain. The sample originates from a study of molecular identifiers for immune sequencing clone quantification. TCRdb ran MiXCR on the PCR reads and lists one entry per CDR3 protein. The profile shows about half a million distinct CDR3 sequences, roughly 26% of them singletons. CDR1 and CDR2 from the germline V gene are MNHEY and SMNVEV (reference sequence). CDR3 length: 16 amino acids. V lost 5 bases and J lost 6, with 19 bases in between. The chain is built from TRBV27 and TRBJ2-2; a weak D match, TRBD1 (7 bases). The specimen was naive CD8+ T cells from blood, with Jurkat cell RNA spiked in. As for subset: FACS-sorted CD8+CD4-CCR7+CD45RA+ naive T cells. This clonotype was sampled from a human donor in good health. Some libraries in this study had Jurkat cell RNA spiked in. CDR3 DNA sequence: TGTGCCAGCAGTCTTCTGACAGGGACGGGGGCCGGGGAGCTGTTTTTT. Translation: CASSLLTGTGAGELFF.